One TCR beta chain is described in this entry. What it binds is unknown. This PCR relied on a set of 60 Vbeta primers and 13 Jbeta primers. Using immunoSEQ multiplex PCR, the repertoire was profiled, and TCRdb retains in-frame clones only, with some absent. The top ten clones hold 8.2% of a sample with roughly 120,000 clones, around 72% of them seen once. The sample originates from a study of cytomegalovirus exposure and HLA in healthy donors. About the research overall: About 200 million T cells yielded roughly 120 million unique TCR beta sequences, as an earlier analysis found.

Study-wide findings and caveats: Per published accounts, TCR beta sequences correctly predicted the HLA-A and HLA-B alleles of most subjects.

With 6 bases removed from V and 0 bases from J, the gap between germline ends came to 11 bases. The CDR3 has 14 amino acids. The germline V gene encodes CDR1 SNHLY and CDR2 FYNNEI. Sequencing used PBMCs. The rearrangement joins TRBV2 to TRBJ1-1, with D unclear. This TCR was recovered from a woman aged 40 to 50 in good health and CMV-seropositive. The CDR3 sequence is CASRERVLNTEAFF. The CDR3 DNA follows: TGTGCCAGCAGGGAGAGGGTACTGAACACTGAAGCTTTCTTT.